These T cell receptor beta chains were read from a single sample in a study of shared clonotypes between healthy human individuals. Only in-frame clones appear in the TCRdb table, and some are missing; sequencing was by immunoSEQ multiplex PCR. Of a few million clones listed, just over 90% are singletons. The sample comprised naive CD4+ T cells from PBMCs. These receptors originate from a man younger than 35 in good health. Some clones in this sample may be carry-over from other donors' samples. The CDR3 runs from the conserved cysteine through the conserved F or W. A D gene is named only where the DNA matches it firmly. For some rows the clone size is stated as once, few or many, or as a class when expanded; others skip it.

v_call	clone_size	d_call	j_call	cdr3_nt	cdr3_aa
TRBV5-1	NA	NA	TRBJ1-2	TGCGCCAGCAGCCCCGATGGTAGTCGGGTCGTCTATGGCTACACCTTC	CASSPDGSRVVYGYTF
TRBV7-2	NA	NA	TRBJ2-2	TGTGCCAGCAGCTTAGTCCCCGGACAGAACACCGGGGAGCTGTTTTTT	CASSLVPGQNTGELFF
TRBV27	NA	TRBD2	TRBJ2-1	TGTGCCAGCAGTTTAAGACTAGCGGGAGCGTTGGATGAGCAGTTCTTC	CASSLRLAGALDEQFF
TRBV19	once	NA	TRBJ1-2	TGTGCCAGTAAGGACAGTAACAACTATGGCTACACCTTC	CASKDSNNYGYTF
TRBV11-2	NA	NA	TRBJ1-1	TGTGCCAGCAGGGGATTCAGGGCTTCGAACACTGAAGCTTTCTTT	CASRGFRASNTEAFF
TRBV5-1	NA	TRBD2	TRBJ2-2	TGCGCCAGCAGCTTGGCCGGGGCGGGAGGGCCTACCGGGGAGCTGTTTTTT	CASSLAGAGGPTGELFF
TRBV5-1	NA	TRBD1	TRBJ2-3	TGCGCCAGCAGCTTGGAAGGACAGGGTGCAGATACGCAGTATTTT	CASSLEGQGADTQYF
TRBV28	NA	TRBD1	TRBJ1-2	TGTGCCAGCAGTCCCGCCGGGACAGGGGGGTCTGGCTACACCTTC	CASSPAGTGGSGYTF
TRBV11-2	NA	NA	TRBJ2-3	TGTGCCAGCAGCTTAGATCCCGCGAGTGGTACGCAGTATTTT	CASSLDPASGTQYF
TRBV4-3	NA	NA	TRBJ2-5	TGCGCCAGCAGCCAAGAGCGATCAGAGACCCAGTACTTC	CASSQERSETQYF
TRBV6-5	NA	NA	TRBJ2-1	TGTGCCAGCAGGACCGACGGATCCTACAATGAGCAGTTCTTC	CASRTDGSYNEQFF
TRBV19	NA	NA	TRBJ2-3	TGTGCCAGTAGTAGAGGGGGGGGCACAGATACGCAGTATTTT	CASSRGGGTDTQYF
TRBV18	NA	NA	TRBJ2-7	TGTGCCAGCTCACTAGAGGGCGGGAACTCCTACGAGCAGTACTTC	CASSLEGGNSYEQYF
TRBV7-6	NA	NA	TRBJ1-3	TGTGCCAGCAGCTTAGCCCAACCGGGAACTGGGGACACCATATATTTT	CASSLAQPGTGDTIYF
TRBV7-9	NA	NA	TRBJ2-7	TGTGCCAGCAGCCTACGACCTAGTGTTGGGGACGATTTGGAGCAGTACTTC	CASSLRPSVGDDLEQYF
TRBV7-3	NA	NA	TRBJ2-3	TGTGCCAGCAGCTTAATGGGGGTGTTTACAGATACGCAGTATTTT	CASSLMGVFTDTQYF
TRBV7-3	NA	NA	TRBJ2-1	TGTGCCAGCAGCTTAGGGCCACTATGGTCCTACAATGAGCAGTTCTTC	CASSLGPLWSYNEQFF
TRBV7-9	NA	NA	TRBJ1-1	TGTGCCAGCAGCCTACGGGACCTGATGAACACTGAAGCTTTCTTT	CASSLRDLMNTEAFF
TRBV18	NA	NA	TRBJ2-1	TGTGCCAGCTCACCACCCGGGGGCGGCGGCCACAATGAGCAGTTCTTC	CASSPPGGGGHNEQFF
TRBV5-4	NA	TRBD1	TRBJ2-7	TGTGCCAGCAGCTTTGACAGGGACGGCGAGCAGTACTTC	CASSFDRDGEQYF
TRBV2	NA	NA	TRBJ2-1	TGTGCCAGCCAGACAGGACCCCACTACAATGAGCAGTTCTTC	CASQTGPHYNEQFF